This T cell receptor beta chain is from a study of T cells expressing NK-cell markers. About the research overall: The TCR beta repertoires originated in sorted CD3+CD56+NKG2C+, CD3+CD56+NKG2C- and CD3+CD56-NKG2C+ T cells. Study-wide findings and caveats: NKG2C+ dominant clonotype frequencies in 6 or 7 donors were about 1.0-7.5% of CD8+ T cells. It remained uncertain whether the expanded NKG2C+ T cell clones were specific for HCMV antigens.

Comment on this clonotype: Its antigen is unidentified.

In generating TCR beta cDNA, 5'RACE template switching with UMIs was used. After re-calling the 5' RACE reads, TCRdb lists one entry per CDR3 protein, DNA absent. This sample's table has some 440,000 distinct CDR3 sequences. What was sequenced was blood T cells: a sorted CD56 or NKG2C T cell subset, CD4+ or CD8+ T cells, or bulk PBMC T cells (not recorded which). The sequence derives from a woman aged 45-65 years in good health.

CDR3 in amino acids: CAIAADNEQFF. The rearrangement links TRBV10-3 to TRBJ2-1. CDR1 and CDR2 from the germline V gene are ENHRY and SYGVKD. The CDR3 is made up of 11 amino acids.